A selection of T cell receptor beta chains follows, all from one sample in a study of neoadjuvant nivolumab and ipilimumab in lung cancer. Sequencing was performed with immunoSEQ multiplex PCR; in TCRdb, only in-frame clones are kept and a portion is missing. The table includes approximately 40,000 clones, nearly 90% detected once. Material: peripheral blood, obtained before neoadjuvant nivolumab, alone or with ipilimumab. Source of these receptors: an adult with non-small cell lung cancer. Both conserved end residues are part of each CDR3. The D gene is left open where the match is weak. Clone sizes are given selectively: once, few, many, or a class where the clone is expanded.

size,J,D,V,DNA,CDR3
once,TRBJ2-3,.,TRBV5-4,TGTGCCAGCAGCTTGGTAGCCAGCACAGATACGCAGTATTTT,CASSLVASTDTQYF
.,TRBJ2-3,TRBD1,TRBV6-1,TGTGCCAGCAGTGGAGTACCGGGACAGGGTGACACAGATACGCAGTATTTT,CASSGVPGQGDTDTQYF
.,TRBJ1-5,.,TRBV7-9,TGTGCCAGCAGCTCCCAAGGGGGCAATCAGCCCCAGCATTTT,CASSSQGGNQPQHF
.,TRBJ2-1,.,TRBV7-3,TGTGCCAGCACCCCCGGGTCTCCCCCGTACAATGAGCAGTTCTTC,CASTPGSPPYNEQFF
.,TRBJ2-2,.,TRBV14,TGTGCCAGCAGGGCCCAGGCAGGGGGGACCGGGGAGCTGTTTTTT,CASRAQAGGTGELFF
.,TRBJ1-1,TRBD1,TRBV5-1,TGCGCCAGCAGCTTTATTGGGACAGGTGGGAACACTGAAGCTTTCTTT,CASSFIGTGGNTEAFF
.,TRBJ2-7,.,TRBV5-5,TGTGCCAGCAGCTTGGAATTGGCAGGGTTTACCTACGAGCAGTACTTC,CASSLELAGFTYEQYF
.,TRBJ2-3,TRBD2,TRBV7-3,TGTGCCAGCAGCCTCTCTAGCGGTAGCACAGATACGCAGTATTTT,CASSLSSGSTDTQYF
.,TRBJ2-7,.,TRBV30,TGTGCCTCAGGGGAATACTACGAGCAGTACTTC,CASGEYYEQYF
.,TRBJ2-7,.,TRBV7-2,TGTGCCAGCAGCTTGTCCTACGAGCAGTACTTC,CASSLSYEQYF
.,TRBJ2-7,.,TRBV27,TGTGCCAGCAGTTCTACAGACAGACGCTACGAGCAGTACTTC,CASSSTDRRYEQYF
.,TRBJ2-7,.,TRBV28,TGTGCCAGCAGTCTTAGGTTGGTAGCTAGCGCAACCTACGAGCAGTACTTC,CASSLRLVASATYEQYF
.,TRBJ2-7,TRBD1,TRBV7-8,TGTGCCAGCTCGGGACAGTCGACCTCCTACGAGCAGTACTTC,CASSGQSTSYEQYF
once,TRBJ1-4,TRBD1,TRBV27,TGTGCCAGCAGTCCGAGACAGGGAGCTAATGAAAAACTGTTTTTT,CASSPRQGANEKLFF
.,TRBJ2-5,TRBD1,TRBV2,TGTGCCAGCAGTGCGGACAGGGGGGAGACCCAGAACTTC,CASSADRGETQNF
.,TRBJ2-7,TRBD1,TRBV19,TGTGCCAGTAGTACTCCCGGGACAGGGAGGGAGCAGTACTTC,CASSTPGTGREQYF
.,TRBJ2-3,.,TRBV12-5,TGTGCTAGTGGTTTGGCCGGGTTCCCGGGAGTCACAGATACGCAGTATTTT,CASGLAGFPGVTDTQYF
.,TRBJ2-5,.,TRBV5-1,TGCGCCAGCAGCTTGGAGTTCTTGGGGCGGGAGACCCAGTACTTC,CASSLEFLGRETQYF
.,TRBJ2-7,TRBD2,TRBV9,TGTGCCAGCAGCGACCCGGGAGGGGTCCTCTCCTACGAGCAGTACTTC,CASSDPGGVLSYEQYF
.,TRBJ2-7,TRBD2,TRBV29-1,TGCAGCGTTAAGTCTAGCGGTTGGGACGAGCAGTACTTC,CSVKSSGWDEQYF
few,TRBJ2-1,TRBD1,TRBV5-1,TGCGCCAGCAGCGCCACGGACAGGGGGTTCAATGAGCAGTTCTTC,CASSATDRGFNEQFF
.,TRBJ1-3,TRBD1,TRBV7-9,TGTGCCAGCAGCTCAAGCCCGACAGGGTCTGGAAACACCATATATTTT,CASSSSPTGSGNTIYF
.,TRBJ1-1,.,TRBV7-2,TGTGCCAGCAGCTTAGATGGCCAAACTGAAGCTTTCTTT,CASSLDGQTEAFF
.,TRBJ1-2,TRBD1,TRBV7-9,TGTGCCAGCAGCTTAGCAGGACAGGGTGGCTACACCTTC,CASSLAGQGGYTF
.,TRBJ1-4,TRBD1,TRBV2,TGTGCCAGCAACGGACAGGGCAAGAATGAAAAACTGTTTTTT,CASNGQGKNEKLFF
.,TRBJ2-7,TRBD2,TRBV7-9,TGTGCCAGCAGCTTAGCGTACCTAGCGGAAAACTACGAGCAGTACTTC,CASSLAYLAENYEQYF
.,TRBJ2-1,TRBD2,TRBV5-1,TGCGCCAGCAGCTTGGACGGGAGGGGTTACAATGAGCAGTTCTTC,CASSLDGRGYNEQFF
once,TRBJ1-1,.,TRBV29-1,TGCAGCGTTGGATACGGTACAGGGCATACTGAAGCTTTCTTT,CSVGYGTGHTEAFF
.,TRBJ2-7,TRBD2,TRBV10-3,TGTGCCATCAGTCGGACTAGCGGGAGTCCCGGGGGTTACGAGCAGTACTTC,CAISRTSGSPGGYEQYF
.,TRBJ2-7,TRBD1,TRBV7-2,TGTGCCAGCAGCTCCGGACAGGGGGCCTACGAGCAGTACTTC,CASSSGQGAYEQYF
.,TRBJ1-2,.,TRBV11-1,TGTGCCAGCAGCAGTGTCGGGACTGGCTACACCTTC,CASSSVGTGYTF
.,TRBJ2-7,.,TRBV20-1,TGCAGTGCTAGTGAACTCTACGAGCAGTACTTC,CSASELYEQYF
.,TRBJ2-1,TRBD1,TRBV5-1,TGCGCCAGCAGCTTGGAGGGGACAGGGGTCAATGAGCAGTTCTTC,CASSLEGTGVNEQFF